Listed below are T cell receptor beta chains from one sample, sequenced in a study of cytomegalovirus exposure and HLA in healthy donors. The method was immunoSEQ multiplex PCR; TCRdb's version includes in-frame clones alone and lacks a portion of them. The sample consists of roughly 200,000 clones, roughly three quarters of them appearing once. The sample taken for sequencing was PBMCs. The origin of the receptors is a woman aged 25 to 39 in good health and CMV-seronegative. CDR3s include the opening cysteine and the closing phenylalanine or tryptophan. A D gene is named only where the DNA matches it firmly. Only some rows state a clone size, as once, few, many or a class for expanded clones.

clone_size	v_call	cdr3_length	d_call	j_call	cdr3_nt	cdr3_aa
-	TRBV7-9	12	-	TRBJ1-2	TGTGCCAGCAGCTTAGCAGACAGAAACCACACCTTC	CASSLADRNHTF
-	TRBV4-1	17	TRBD1	TRBJ2-5	TGCGCCAGCAGCCGATCAGGGACAGGGGTGTTTCCAGAGACCCAGTACTTC	CASSRSGTGVFPETQYF
-	TRBV5-1	16	TRBD2	TRBJ2-2	TGCGCCAGCAGCCTTCCCAGAGCGGGGGCTAGCGGGGAGCTGTTTTTT	CASSLPRAGASGELFF
-	TRBV9	19	TRBD2	TRBJ2-1	TGTGCCAGCAGCGTAGCGGGTAGCGGGGTGATTGGATCCTACAATGAGCAGTTCTTC	CASSVAGSGVIGSYNEQFF
-	TRBV28	15	TRBD1	TRBJ1-2	TGTGCCAGCAGTTATCCGGGACAGAGATCCTATGGCTACACCTTC	CASSYPGQRSYGYTF
-	TRBV19	11	-	TRBJ2-5	TGTGCCAGTAGTATAACAGGGTTATGGTACTTC	CASSITGLWYF
-	TRBV18	14	-	TRBJ1-6	TGTGCCAGCTCAGTCTACGAGGGAAATTCACCCCTCCACTTT	CASSVYEGNSPLHF
-	TRBV19	18	-	TRBJ1-2	TGTGCCAGTAGCTTGGCTTCGACAGGATCGAGGTCTAACTATGGCTACACCTTC	CASSLASTGSRSNYGYTF
-	TRBV5-6	15	TRBD2	TRBJ2-2	TGTGCCAGCAGCTTGTTCGGGAGGACGGCCGGGGAGCTGTTTTTT	CASSLFGRTAGELFF
-	TRBV5-1	14	TRBD2	TRBJ2-5	TGCGCCAGCAGCCCTGGGAGGGGCCAAGAGACCCAGTACTTC	CASSPGRGQETQYF
-	TRBV14	15	-	TRBJ1-2	TGTGCCAGCAGCCAAGATTTCAGGGCCCTATATGGCTACACCTTC	CASSQDFRALYGYTF
-	TRBV6-1	15	TRBD1	TRBJ1-6	TGTGCCAGCAGCGGCCGGACAGGGAGAAATTCACCCCTCCACTTT	CASSGRTGRNSPLHF
-	TRBV9	15	-	TRBJ2-5	TGTGCCAGCAGCGCCATCGCGGGTGGCCAAGAGACCCAGTACTTC	CASSAIAGGQETQYF
-	TRBV4-2	13	-	TRBJ1-1	TGTGCCAGCAGCCATCGGGGAGACACTGAAGCTTTCTTT	CASSHRGDTEAFF
-	TRBV4-1	16	TRBD2	TRBJ2-5	TGCGCCAGCAGCCAAACGCCTAGCGGAAAACAAGAGACCCAGTACTTC	CASSQTPSGKQETQYF
-	TRBV11-2	14	-	TRBJ2-7	TGTGCCAGCAGCTTCCAAACACTCCGGGGCGAGCAGTACTTC	CASSFQTLRGEQYF
-	TRBV4-1	15	-	TRBJ2-7	TGCGCCAGCAGCTTGGGCCCAGGGGAAGCCTACGAGCAGTACTTC	CASSLGPGEAYEQYF
-	TRBV5-1	16	TRBD1	TRBJ1-2	TGCGCCAGCAGCTTGGATACAACAGGGGGCAGGTATGGCTACACCTTC	CASSLDTTGGRYGYTF
-	TRBV5-4	14	-	TRBJ2-1	TGTGCCAGCAGCCCCGAGGGGGGGCGGAATGAGCAGTTCTTC	CASSPEGGRNEQFF
-	TRBV4-1	16	TRBD1	TRBJ1-2	TGCGCCAGCAGCCAAGAATGGACAGGGGTTAACTATGGCTACACCTTC	CASSQEWTGVNYGYTF
once	TRBV7-3	14	-	TRBJ1-2	TGTGCCAGCAGCTCAGCCGGCGGTGGCTCTGGCTACACCTTC	CASSSAGGGSGYTF
-	TRBV2	16	-	TRBJ1-5	TGTGCCAGCAGTGAATCCGTATTATCTAGCAATCAGCCCCAGCATTTT	CASSESVLSSNQPQHF
-	TRBV30	13	TRBD1	TRBJ1-1	TGTGCCTGGAGTACAGGGGGAAACACTGAAGCTTTCTTT	CAWSTGGNTEAFF
-	TRBV18	15	-	TRBJ1-4	TGTGCCAGCTCACCTCTGACAGCAACTAATGAAAAACTGTTTTTT	CASSPLTATNEKLFF
-	TRBV6-5	15	-	TRBJ1-1	TGTGCCAGCAGTTTGGACTGGGCCTTTCCCACTGAAGCTTTCTTT	CASSLDWAFPTEAFF